This TCR beta chain appears in the sequencing data of a study of identical twins. Study-level points and caveats: Invariant T cells like MAIT and iNKT could partly confound the zero-insertion analyses. The more abundant beta clonotypes in cord blood had fewer insertions, and memory repertoires did not show this.

This clonotype has a handful of counts. As yet, its antigen is unknown. CDR3 length equals 11 residues. Germline V gives CDR1 SGHRS, CDR2 YFSETQ. Between the trimmed V and J ends, which lost 3 bases and 5 bases, there was a span of 3 bases. Using its own MiXCR run on the 5' RACE reads, TCRdb lists one record per CDR3 protein. The repertoire holds approximately 500,000 distinct CDR3 sequences, with 20% to 30% as singletons. This sample also appeared in a second study, on T cells expressing NK-cell markers. That paper notes: In sorted CD3+CD56+NKG2C+, CD3+CD56+NKG2C- and CD3+CD56-NKG2C+ T cells, TCR beta repertoires were obtained.

The genes are TRBV5-1 and TRBJ1-3; D remains ambiguous. What was sequenced was CD4+ T cells sorted from blood. This clonotype was sampled from a woman between 18 and 29 years old in good health. The CDR3 here is CASSSRNTIYF. The CDR3 bases are TGCGCCAGCAGCTCGAGAAACACCATATATTTT.